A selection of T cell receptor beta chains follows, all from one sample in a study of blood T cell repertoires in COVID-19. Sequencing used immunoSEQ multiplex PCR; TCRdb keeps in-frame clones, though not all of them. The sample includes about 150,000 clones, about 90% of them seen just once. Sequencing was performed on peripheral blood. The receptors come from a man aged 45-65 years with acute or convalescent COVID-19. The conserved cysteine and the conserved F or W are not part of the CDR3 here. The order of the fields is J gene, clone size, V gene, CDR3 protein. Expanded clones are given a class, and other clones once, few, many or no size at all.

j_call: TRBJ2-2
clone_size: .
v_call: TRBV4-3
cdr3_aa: ASSPTQGLTGELF

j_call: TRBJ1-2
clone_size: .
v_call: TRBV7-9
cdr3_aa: ASSRGDRQNYGYT

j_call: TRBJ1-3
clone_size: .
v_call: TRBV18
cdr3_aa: ASSPSQGRGNTIY

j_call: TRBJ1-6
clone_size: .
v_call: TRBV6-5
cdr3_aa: ASRPGQGNSPLH

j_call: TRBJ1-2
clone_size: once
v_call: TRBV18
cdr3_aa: ASSPGQGGGYT

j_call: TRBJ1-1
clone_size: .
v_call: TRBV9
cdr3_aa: ASSVVGGAEAF

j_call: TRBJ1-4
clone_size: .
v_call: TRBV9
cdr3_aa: ASSVGGEVEKLF

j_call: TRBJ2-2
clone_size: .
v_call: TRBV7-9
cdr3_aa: ASSPRRAGVTGELF

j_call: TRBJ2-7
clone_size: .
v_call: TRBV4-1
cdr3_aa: ASSQTRTGDYEQY

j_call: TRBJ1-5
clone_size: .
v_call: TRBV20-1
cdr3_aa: SAAGLPQH

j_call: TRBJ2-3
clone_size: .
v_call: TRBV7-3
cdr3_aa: ASSSTSGRGGGDTQY

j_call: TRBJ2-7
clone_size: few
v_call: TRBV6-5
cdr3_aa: ASSPYRGSTYEQY

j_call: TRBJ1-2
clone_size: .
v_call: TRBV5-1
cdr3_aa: ASSLEGDYGYT

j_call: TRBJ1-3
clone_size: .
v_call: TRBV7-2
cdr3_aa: ASSLVRDFSGNTIY

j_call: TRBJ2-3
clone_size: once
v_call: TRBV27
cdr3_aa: ASSPRWLAGASTDTQY

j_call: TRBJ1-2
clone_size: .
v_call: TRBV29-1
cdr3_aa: SVGDRGLTNYGYT

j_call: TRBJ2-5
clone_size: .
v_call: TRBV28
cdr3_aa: ASSFVQGVETQY

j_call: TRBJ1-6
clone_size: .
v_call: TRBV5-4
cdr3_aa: ASSLRQDSPLH

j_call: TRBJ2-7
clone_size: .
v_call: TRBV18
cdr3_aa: ASSPTGTSGTTRGEQY

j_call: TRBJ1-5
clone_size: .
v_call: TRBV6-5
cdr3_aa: ASTRMGGQPQH

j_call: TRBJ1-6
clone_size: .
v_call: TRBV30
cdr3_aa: AWSRDRSTSSYNSPLH

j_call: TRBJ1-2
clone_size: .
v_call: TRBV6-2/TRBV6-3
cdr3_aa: ASSYGQYGYT

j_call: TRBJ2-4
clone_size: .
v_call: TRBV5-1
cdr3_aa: ASSLTPPGGIAKNIQY

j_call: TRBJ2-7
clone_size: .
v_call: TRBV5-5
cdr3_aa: ASSPFPGLEGGWWEQY

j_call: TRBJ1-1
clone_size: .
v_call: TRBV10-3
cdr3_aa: AIRPDRETEAF

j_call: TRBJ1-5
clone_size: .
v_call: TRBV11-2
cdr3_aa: ASSEPCRSCPQH

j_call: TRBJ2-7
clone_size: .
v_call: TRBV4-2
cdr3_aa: ASSQETSLEQY

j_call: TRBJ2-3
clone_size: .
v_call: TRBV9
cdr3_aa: ASSASVAAITDTQY

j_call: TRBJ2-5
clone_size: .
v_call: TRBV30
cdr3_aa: AWSEAGVTQY

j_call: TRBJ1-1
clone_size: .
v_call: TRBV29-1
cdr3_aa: SVEYRENTEAF

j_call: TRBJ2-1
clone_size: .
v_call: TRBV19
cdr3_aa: ASSLGLAGGLGNEQF

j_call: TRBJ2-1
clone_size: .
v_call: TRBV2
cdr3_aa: ASSDRGFDNEQF

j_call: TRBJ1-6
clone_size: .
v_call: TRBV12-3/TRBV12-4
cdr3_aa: ASSQGADSPLH

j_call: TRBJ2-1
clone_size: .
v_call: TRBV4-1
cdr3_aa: ASSLTSGTYNEQF

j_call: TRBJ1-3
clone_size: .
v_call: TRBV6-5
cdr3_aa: ASSQWGHSGNTIY

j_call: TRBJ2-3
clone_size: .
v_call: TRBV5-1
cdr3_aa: ASNLRDTQY

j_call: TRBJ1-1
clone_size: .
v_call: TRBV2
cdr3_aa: ASTETALNTEAF

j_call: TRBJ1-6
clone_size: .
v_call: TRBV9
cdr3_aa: ASSEDTSYNSPLH

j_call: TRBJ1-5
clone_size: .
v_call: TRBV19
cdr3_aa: ASSRQGDSNQPQH

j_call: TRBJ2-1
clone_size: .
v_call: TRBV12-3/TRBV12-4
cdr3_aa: ASSFWEEQF

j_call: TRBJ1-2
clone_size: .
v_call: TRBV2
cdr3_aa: ASRGLPGYT

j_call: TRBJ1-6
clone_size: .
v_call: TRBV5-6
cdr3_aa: ASSQDRGGSPLH

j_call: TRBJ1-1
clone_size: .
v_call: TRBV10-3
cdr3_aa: AIRDRDTEAF

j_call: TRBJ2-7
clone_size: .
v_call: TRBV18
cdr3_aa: ASSPQGAEYEQY

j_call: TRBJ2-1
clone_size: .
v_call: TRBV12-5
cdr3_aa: ASGVTGYSEQF

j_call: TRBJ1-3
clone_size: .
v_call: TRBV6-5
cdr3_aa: ASSTQGAGGNTIY

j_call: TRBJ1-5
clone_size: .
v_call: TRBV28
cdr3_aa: ASSLSVSNQPQH

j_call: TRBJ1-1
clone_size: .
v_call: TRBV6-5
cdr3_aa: ASSVIAGPSEAF

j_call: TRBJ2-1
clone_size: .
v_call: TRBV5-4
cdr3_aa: ASSSWGLAGGNEQF

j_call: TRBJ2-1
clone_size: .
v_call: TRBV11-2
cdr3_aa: ASSETTSSHNEQF

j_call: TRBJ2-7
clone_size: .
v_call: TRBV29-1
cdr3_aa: STRDTSYEQY

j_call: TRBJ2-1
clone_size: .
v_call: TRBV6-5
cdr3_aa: ASSYLAGRNEQF